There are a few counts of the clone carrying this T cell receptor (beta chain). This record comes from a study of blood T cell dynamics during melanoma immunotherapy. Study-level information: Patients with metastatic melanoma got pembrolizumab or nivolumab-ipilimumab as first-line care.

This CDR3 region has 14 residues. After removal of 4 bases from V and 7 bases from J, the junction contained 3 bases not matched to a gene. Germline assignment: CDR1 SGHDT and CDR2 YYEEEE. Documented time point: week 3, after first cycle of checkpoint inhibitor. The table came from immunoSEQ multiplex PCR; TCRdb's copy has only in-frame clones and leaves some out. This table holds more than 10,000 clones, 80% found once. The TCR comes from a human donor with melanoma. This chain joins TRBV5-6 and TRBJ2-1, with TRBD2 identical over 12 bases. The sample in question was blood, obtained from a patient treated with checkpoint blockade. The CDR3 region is CASSNGLAGNEQFF. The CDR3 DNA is TGTGCCAGCAGCAATGGACTAGCGGGAAATGAGCAGTTCTTC. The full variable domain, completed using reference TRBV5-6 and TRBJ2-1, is DAGVTQSPTHLIKTRGQQVTLRCSPKSGHDTVSWYQQALGQGPQFIFQYYEEEERQRGNFPDRFSGHQFPNYSSELNVNALLLGDSALYLCASSNGLAGNEQFFGPGTRLTVL.